The next 4 T cell receptor beta chains were all read from a single sample in a study of vaccination effects on CD4 cells after COVID-19. Their specific antigens are unknown. Sequencing was preceded by expansion of antigen-specific CD4+ T cells with viral peptide pools in the ViraFEST assay. Once cultured for 10 days, the cells underwent separation to obtain CD4+ T cells. Neither prior SARS-CoV-2 infection nor positive nucleocapsid antibodies were present in the vaccine recipients. Only in-frame clones appear in the TCRdb table, and some are missing; sequencing was by immunoSEQ multiplex PCR. The sample records about 52,000 clones, approximately 75% being singletons. The sequencing here drew on CD4+ T cells from PBMCs cultured with HCoV-OC43 spike peptides, taken before COVID-19 vaccination. The subset was: HCoV-OC43 spike overlapping peptide pool stimulation. The receptors were gathered from a human donor who received a COVID-19 vaccine.

This rearrangement joins TRBV25-1 to TRBJ2-6; 11 nucleotides match TRBD1. Germline V gives CDR1 MGHDK, CDR2 SYGVNS. The CDR3 consists of 17 residues. V dropped 5 bases and J dropped 1; count of bases not matched to a gene: 4. CDR3 sequence reads: CASSWTGGISGANVLTF. The CDR3 DNA is TGTGCCAGCAGTTGGACAGGGGGCATATCTGGGGCCAACGTCCTGACTTTC.

This clone has a handful of counts. The rearrangement uses TRBV14 and TRBJ1-2; D gene unclear. V was pared by 4 bases and J by 4 bases, with 13 bases between. The germline CDR1 and CDR2 sequences are SGHDN and FVKESK. The CDR3 consists of 14 residues. CDR3 bases: TGTGCCAGCAGCCTTCCAGGAACTGTCTATGGCTACACCTTC. It yields the protein CASSLPGTVYGYTF.

This chain connects TRBV14 to TRBJ1-2, with a weak D call TRBD1 (5 bases). CDR1 SGHDN and CDR2 FVKESK come from the germline V gene. The CDR3 is 13 residues long. V was pared by 3 bases and J by 2 bases, with 7 bases between. CDR3 bases: TGTGCCAGCAGCCAGCGGGACAACTATGGCTACACCTTC. As protein: CASSQRDNYGYTF. Full variable domain (rest looked up from reference TRBV14 and TRBJ1-2): EAGVTQFPSHSVIEKGQTVTLRCDPISGHDNLYWYRRVMGKEIKFLLHFVKESKQDESGMPNNRFLAERTGGTYSTLKVQPAELEDSGVYFCASSQRDNYGYTFGSGTRLTVV.

Concerning this clone itself: At the DNA level, this CDR3 is encoded by other sequences in the same sample as well. The V call is TRBV9, the J call TRBJ2-3; 8 bases agree with TRBD2. CDR1 SGDLS and CDR2 YYNGEE come from the germline V gene. This CDR3 spans 14 amino acids. With 0 bases clipped from V and 6 bases from J, the junction kept 3 bases outside the gene matches. CDR3 protein: CASSVASGGDTQYF. The DNA of the CDR3 is TGTGCCAGCAGCGTAGCCAGCGGGGGCGATACGCAGTATTTT. Complete variable domain (other parts from reference TRBV9 and TRBJ2-3): DSGVTQTPKHLITATGQRVTLRCSPRSGDLSVYWYQQSLDQGLQFLIQYYNGEERAKGNILERFSAQQFPDLHSELNLSSLELGDSALYFCASSVASGGDTQYFGPGTRLTVL.